Detailed here is one TCR beta chain. The target antigen is unknown. This CDR3 has 15 residues. Germline V CDR1 and CDR2: LNHDA, SQIVND (reference sequence). J was trimmed by 4 bases and V by 6 bases; bases with no gene match: 5. This entry comes from a study of cytomegalovirus exposure and HLA in healthy donors. Study outcomes and limitations: Among CMV-associated TCR beta chains, most appeared HLA-restricted in a later analysis. The study put 150 to 200 TCR beta chains on its list as cytomegalovirus-associated.

PCR used 60 Vbeta primers and 13 Jbeta primers. The repertoire was sequenced with immunoSEQ multiplex PCR; TCRdb's copy has only in-frame clones and lacks some. The data hold tens of thousands of clones, with about three quarters observed a single time. The sequenced material came from PBMCs. The receptor's source is a woman aged 50 to 60 in good health and CMV-seropositive. This rearrangement joins TRBV19 to TRBJ2-2; 10 nucleotides align to TRBD2. The CDR3 nucleotides read TGTGCCAGTAGGAGGAGGACTAGCGGCACCGGGGAGCTGTTTTTT. Translation gives CASRRRTSGTGELFF.